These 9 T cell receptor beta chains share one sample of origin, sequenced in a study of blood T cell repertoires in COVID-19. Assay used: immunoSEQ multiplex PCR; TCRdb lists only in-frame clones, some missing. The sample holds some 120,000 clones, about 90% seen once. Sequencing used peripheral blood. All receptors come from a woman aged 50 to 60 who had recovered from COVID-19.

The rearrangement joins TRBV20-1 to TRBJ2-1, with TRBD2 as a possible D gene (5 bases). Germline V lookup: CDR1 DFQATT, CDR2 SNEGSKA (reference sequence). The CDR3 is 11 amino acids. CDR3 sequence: CSGNSYNEQFF. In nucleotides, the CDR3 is TGCAGCGGGAACTCCTACAATGAGCAGTTCTTC.

The CDR3: CASSQDGGGYNSPLHF. Written as DNA, the CDR3 is TGTGCCAGCAGCCAAGATGGTGGGGGGTATAATTCACCCCTCCACTTT. The chain recombines TRBV4-2 with TRBJ1-6, with D maybe TRBD1 (5 bases). CDR1 and CDR2 (germline): LGHNA, YNFKEQ. Trimming shortened V by 0 bases and J by 4 bases, and 10 bases separated the two germline ends. The CDR3 loop spans 16 amino acids.

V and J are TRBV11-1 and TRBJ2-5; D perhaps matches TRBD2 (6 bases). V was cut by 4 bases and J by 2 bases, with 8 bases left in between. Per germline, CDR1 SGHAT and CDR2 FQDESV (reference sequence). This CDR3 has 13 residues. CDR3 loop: CASSYGSQETQYF. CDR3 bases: TGTGCCAGCAGCTACGGGAGTCAAGAGACCCAGTACTTC.

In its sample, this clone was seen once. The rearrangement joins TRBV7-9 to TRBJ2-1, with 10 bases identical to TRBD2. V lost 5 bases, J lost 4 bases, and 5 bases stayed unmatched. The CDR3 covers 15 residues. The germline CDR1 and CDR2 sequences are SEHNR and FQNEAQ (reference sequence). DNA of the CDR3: TGTGCCAGCAGCATCGGGACTAGCGTTTACAATGAGCAGTTCTTC. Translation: CASSIGTSVYNEQFF.

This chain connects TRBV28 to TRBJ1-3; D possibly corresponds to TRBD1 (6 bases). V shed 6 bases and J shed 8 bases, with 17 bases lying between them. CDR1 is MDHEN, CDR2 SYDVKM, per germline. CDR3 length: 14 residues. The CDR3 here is CASRVGGGTDTIYF. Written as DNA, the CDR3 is TGTGCCAGCAGGGTGGGAGGGGGTACAGACACCATATATTTT.

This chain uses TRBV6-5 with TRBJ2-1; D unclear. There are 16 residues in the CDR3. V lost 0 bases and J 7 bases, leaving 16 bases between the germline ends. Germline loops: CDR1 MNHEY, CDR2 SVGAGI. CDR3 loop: CASSYSSFTGSNEQFF. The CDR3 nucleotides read TGTGCCAGCAGTTACTCGAGTTTCACGGGTAGTAATGAGCAGTTCTTC.

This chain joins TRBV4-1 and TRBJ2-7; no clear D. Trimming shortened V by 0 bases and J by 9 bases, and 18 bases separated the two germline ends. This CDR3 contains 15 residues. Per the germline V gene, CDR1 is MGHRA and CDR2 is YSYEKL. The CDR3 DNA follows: TGCGCCAGCAGCCAAGATTTCCGTAACCGCCCAGGGCAGTACTTC. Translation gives CASSQDFRNRPGQYF.

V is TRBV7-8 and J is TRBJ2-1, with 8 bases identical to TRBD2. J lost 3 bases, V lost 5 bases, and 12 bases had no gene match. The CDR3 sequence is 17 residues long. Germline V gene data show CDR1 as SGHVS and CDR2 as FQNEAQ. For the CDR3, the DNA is TGTGCCAGCAGCCCGGAGAGCGGGGGTCCATTCTACAATGAGCAGTTCTTC. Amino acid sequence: CASSPESGGPFYNEQFF.

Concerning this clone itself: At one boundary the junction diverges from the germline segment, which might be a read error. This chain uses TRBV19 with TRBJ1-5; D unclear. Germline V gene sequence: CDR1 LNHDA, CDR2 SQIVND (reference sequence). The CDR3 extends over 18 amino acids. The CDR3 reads CASSIDHPNSQSDQPQHF. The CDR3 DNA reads TGTGCCAGTAGCATAGATCATCCGAATAGCCAGTCTGATCAGCCCCAGCATTTT.